This note documents a single T cell receptor (beta chain) sequence. Germline loops: CDR1 SQVTM, CDR2 ANQGSEA. CDR3 length: 13 amino acids. Trimming left V 1 base short and J 5 bases short, with 11 bases between. TCRdb re-analysed the 5' RACE reads in MiXCR, keeping a single row per CDR3 protein. The sample holds a few hundred thousand distinct CDR3 sequences, around an eighth seen once. This record comes from a study of identical twins. This sample also belongs to another study, concerning yellow fever vaccine responses in identical twins.

The receptor comes from a woman between 18 and 30 years old in good health. The rearrangement uses TRBV29-1 and TRBJ1-2; weak D call: TRBD1 (6 bases). Sequencing was carried out using CD4+ T cells sorted from blood. CDR3 sequence (DNA): TGCAGCGTTGAAGGGGGGCTCGGTTATGGCTACACCTTC. Protein sequence: CSVEGGLGYGYTF.